These 12 T cell receptor beta chains originate from one sample sequenced in a study of PD-1 blockade in classical Hodgkin lymphoma. Measured with immunoSEQ multiplex PCR; TCRdb has only the in-frame clones, and not every one. The table shows about 93,000 clones, with roughly 81% occurring only once. With no exception, relapse followed autologous stem cell transplantation in all patients, and brentuximab vedotin exposure varied. The sequencing used peripheral blood mononuclear cells (PBMCs), collected before the second cycle of nivolumab. The source is a human donor with classical Hodgkin lymphoma.

The genes are TRBV19 and TRBJ1-5; maybe TRBD1 (5 bases). The germline V gene has CDR1 LNHDA and CDR2 SQIVND (reference sequence). With 5 bases removed from V and 4 bases from J, the gap between germline ends came to 15 bases. The CDR3 is made up of 15 amino acids. The CDR3 DNA follows: TGTGCCAGTAGTCTTGGGACTGATCTTAATCAGCCCCAGCATTTT. It codes for CASSLGTDLNQPQHF.

This clone was recorded a few times. The CDR3 sequence is CASSFRIAPSSYNEQFF. CDR3 in DNA: TGCGCCAGCAGCTTTAGAATAGCTCCGAGCTCCTACAATGAGCAGTTCTTC. The gene calls are TRBV5-1 and TRBJ2-1; D remains unclear. Germline loops: CDR1 SGHRS, CDR2 YFSETQ. Between the trimmed V and J ends, which lost 2 bases and 0 bases, there was a span of 15 bases. CDR3 size: 17 residues.

The rearrangement links TRBV5-4 to TRBJ2-3, with a tentative D call TRBD2 (5 bases). The CDR3 is 13 residues long. V was cut by 4 bases and J by 2 bases, with 8 bases left in between. Per germline, CDR1 SGHNT and CDR2 YYREEE (reference sequence). The CDR3 coding sequence is TGTGCCAGCAGCCTGACTAACACAGATACGCAGTATTTT. This encodes CASSLTNTDTQYF. The full variable domain, its missing parts supplied by reference TRBV5-4 and TRBJ2-3, is ETGVTQSPTHLIKTRGQQVTLRCSSQSGHNTVSWYQQALGQGPQFIFQYYREEENGRGNFPPRFSGLQFPNYSSELNVNALELDDSALYLCASSLTNTDTQYFGPGTRLTVL.

The CDR3 reads CAIPGASGSGELFF. For the CDR3, the DNA is TGTGCCATACCTGGGGCCTCCGGTTCCGGGGAGCTGTTTTTT. The V and J genes are TRBV10-3 and TRBJ2-2; D possibly corresponds to TRBD1 (5 bases). Germline V lookup: CDR1 ENHRY, CDR2 SYGVKD. The ends were cut back, 9 bases at V and 6 bases at J, with 17 bases in the middle. CDR3 size: 14 residues.

This clone was detected only a few times. The chain carries TRBV29-1 and TRBJ1-1; D is unclear. Germline V CDR1 and CDR2: SQVTM, ANQGSEA. This CDR3 spans 12 amino acids. This chain's CDR3 is CSALWGNTEAFF. The CDR3 nucleotides read TGCAGTGCACTCTGGGGGAACACTGAAGCTTTCTTT.

The chain employs TRBV7-2 and TRBJ2-1; 13 bases are a match to TRBD2. CDR3 length: 15 residues. The germline V gene encodes CDR1 SGHTA and CDR2 FQGNSA. V dropped 5 bases and J dropped 9; count of bases not matched to a gene: 7. Written as DNA, the CDR3 is TGTGCCAGCAGCAACGGACTAGCGGGAGTCGGTGAGCAGTTCTTC. Its translation: CASSNGLAGVGEQFF.

The CDR3 nucleotides are TGTGCCAGCAGTAGGACAGCCACTTACACTGAAGCTTTCTTT. As protein: CASSRTATYTEAFF. The genes are TRBV7-2 and TRBJ1-1; tentative D call: TRBD1 (6 bases). From germline, CDR1 is SGHTA and CDR2 FQGNSA. Trimming stripped 6 bases from V and 3 bases from J, with 14 bases between. The CDR3 covers 14 residues.

The chain carries TRBV6-5 and TRBJ2-7, with a weak D call TRBD2 (5 bases). Looked up from germline, CDR1 is MNHEY and CDR2 is SVGAGI. The CDR3 runs to 13 residues. The ends were cut back, 4 bases at V and 5 bases at J, with 12 bases in the middle. DNA for the CDR3: TGTGCCAGCAGTTTTGTAGTTAGCGACGAGCAGTACTTC. Amino acid sequence: CASSFVVSDEQYF.

V usage is TRBV7-2 and J usage is TRBJ2-5, with 7 bases fitting TRBD1. V shed 1 base, J shed 0 bases, and the junction held 5 bases outside the gene matches. CDR1 is SGHTA and CDR2 is FQGNSA in the germline V gene. The CDR3 is 16 amino acids. CDR3 in DNA: TGTGCCAGCAGCTTAGTCGCCAGGGGGTACCAAGAGACCCAGTACTTC. The encoded protein is CASSLVARGYQETQYF. The full variable domain, with the rest looked up from reference TRBV7-2 and TRBJ2-5, is GAGVSQSPSNKVTEKGKDVELRCDPISGHTALYWYRQSLGQGLEFLIYFQGNSAPDKSGLPSDRFSAERTGGSVSTLTIQRTQQEDSAVYLCASSLVARGYQETQYFGPGTRLLVL.

CDR3 region: CASSEGEGQMAFF. DNA for the CDR3: TGCGCCAGCAGTGAAGGTGAAGGACAGATGGCTTTCTTT. This chain links TRBV10-2 with TRBJ1-1; possible D gene TRBD1, 6 bases. Trimming cost V 3 bases and J 11 bases, with 16 bases left between them. Germline CDR1 is WSHSY and CDR2 is SAAADI. The CDR3 has 13 amino acids.

The rearrangement joins TRBV19 to TRBJ1-2; D is possibly TRBD1 (6 bases). V lost 4 bases to trimming and J lost 4 bases, with 16 bases between them. The CDR3 covers 15 residues. Germline values: CDR1 LNHDA, CDR2 SQIVND (reference sequence). The CDR3 region has the DNA TGTGCCAGTAGTAGACAGGAAACCACCCTCTATGGCTACACCTTC. It specifies CASSRQETTLYGYTF.

This chain joins TRBV5-1 and TRBJ2-3, with a weak D call TRBD2 (7 bases). The CDR3 sequence is 17 residues long. CDR1 is SGHRS, CDR2 YFSETQ, per germline. V was pared by 4 bases and J by 5 bases, with 23 bases between. For the CDR3, the DNA is TGCGCCAGCAGCGGGGGGGCCCGCGGGAGTTGGATAGATACGCAGTATTTT. Translation: CASSGGARGSWIDTQYF.